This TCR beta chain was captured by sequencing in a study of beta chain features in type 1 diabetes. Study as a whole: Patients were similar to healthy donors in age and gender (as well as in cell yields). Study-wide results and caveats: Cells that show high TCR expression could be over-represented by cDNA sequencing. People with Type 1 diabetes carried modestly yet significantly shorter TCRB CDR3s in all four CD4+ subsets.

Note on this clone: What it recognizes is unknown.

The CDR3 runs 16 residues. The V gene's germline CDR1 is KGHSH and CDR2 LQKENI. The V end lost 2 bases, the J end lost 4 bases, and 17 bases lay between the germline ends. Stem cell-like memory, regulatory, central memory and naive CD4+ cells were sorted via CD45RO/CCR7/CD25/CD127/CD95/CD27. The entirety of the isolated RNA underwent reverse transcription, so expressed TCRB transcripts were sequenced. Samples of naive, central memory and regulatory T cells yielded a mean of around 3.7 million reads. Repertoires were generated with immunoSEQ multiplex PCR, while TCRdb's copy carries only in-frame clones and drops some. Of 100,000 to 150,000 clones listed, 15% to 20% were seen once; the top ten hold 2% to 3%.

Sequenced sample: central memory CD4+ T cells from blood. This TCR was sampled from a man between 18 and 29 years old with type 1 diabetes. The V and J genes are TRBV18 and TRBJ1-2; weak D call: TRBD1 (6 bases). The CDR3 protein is CASSPLAGVRVYGYTF. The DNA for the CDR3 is TGTGCCAGCTCACCATTGGCAGGGGTCCGTGTCTATGGCTACACCTTC.